Listed below are T cell receptor beta chains from one sample, sequenced in a study of cytomegalovirus exposure and HLA in healthy donors. Data came from immunoSEQ multiplex PCR; TCRdb stores just in-frame clones and leaves some out. The top ten clones hold more than 1.4% of a sample with 100,000 to 120,000 clones, roughly 90% of them seen once. Material for sequencing was PBMCs. All receptors come from a woman in her thirties in good health and CMV-seropositive. The CDR3 runs from the conserved cysteine through the conserved F or W. The D gene is left open where the match is weak. The size field is filled for only some rows; it gives once, few, many or a size class.

V,J,D,size,DNA,CDR3
TRBV9,TRBJ2-5,-,-,TGTGCCAGCAGCGTAGTGGGCAGACCGGCAGAGACCCAGTACTTC,CASSVVGRPAETQYF
TRBV11-2,TRBJ2-3,-,-,TGTGCCAGCGGCCTCAGGAAACCCGATACGCAGTATTTT,CASGLRKPDTQYF
TRBV2,TRBJ1-5,-,-,TGTGCCAGCACGCTACAGGGACGTAGCAATCAGCCCCAGCATTTT,CASTLQGRSNQPQHF
TRBV25-1,TRBJ2-1,-,-,TGTGCCAGCAGGACCAGGGACGGAGGAGGGAAGGAGCAGTTCTTC,CASRTRDGGGKEQFF
TRBV28,TRBJ2-7,TRBD1,-,TGTGCCAGCAGACAAACAGGGGCCCCCTACGAGCAGTACTTC,CASRQTGAPYEQYF
TRBV2,TRBJ2-3,-,-,TGTGCCAGCATCTCCACAGATACGCAGTATTTT,CASISTDTQYF
TRBV6-5,TRBJ2-7,TRBD1,-,TGTGCCAGCAGCCGCGGGACAGGGGCCCACGAGCAGTACTTC,CASSRGTGAHEQYF
TRBV19,TRBJ1-5,-,-,TGTGCCAGTAGCCTCAGGGGCACGAAGGGATCTCAGCCCCAGCATTTT,CASSLRGTKGSQPQHF
TRBV5-6,TRBJ2-3,TRBD2,-,TGTGCCAGCAGTTGGGGCGGGGGATCCACAGATACGCAGTATTTT,CASSWGGGSTDTQYF
TRBV10-3,TRBJ2-6,TRBD1,-,TGTGCCATCAGGGACAGGGGGCTGATTGGGGCCAACGTCCTGACTTTC,CAIRDRGLIGANVLTF
TRBV10-1,TRBJ1-1,-,-,TGCGCCAGCCAGGGGTCAATGAACACTGAAGCTTTCTTT,CASQGSMNTEAFF
TRBV19,TRBJ2-7,-,few,TGTGCCAGTAGTGCAACAGGAATGGGTGAGCAGTACTTC,CASSATGMGEQYF
TRBV5-1,TRBJ1-2,TRBD1,few,TGCGCCAGCAGCTTGGTGCAGGGGGACCTCTATGGCTACACCTTC,CASSLVQGDLYGYTF
TRBV6-5,TRBJ1-4,TRBD1,-,TGTGCCAGCAGTTACTCTGGACAGGGTGGAGAAAAACTGTTTTTT,CASSYSGQGGEKLFF
TRBV27,TRBJ1-2,-,-,TGTGCCAGCAGTCCACTCCAAGCGCACTATGGCTACACCTTC,CASSPLQAHYGYTF
TRBV2,TRBJ2-7,-,once,TGTGCCAGCAGTGAAGGTTCTAACTACGAGCAGTACTTC,CASSEGSNYEQYF
TRBV13,TRBJ2-1,TRBD2,-,TGTGCCAGCAGCTCCCAGAGCAGTCCCGGGACTAGCGGGGGTGTAAATGAGCAGTTCTTC,CASSSQSSPGTSGGVNEQFF
TRBV4-1,TRBJ2-5,TRBD2,-,TGCGCCAGCAGCCCCCTAGCGGGAGTCGAGCGGGAGACCCAGTACTTC,CASSPLAGVERETQYF
TRBV13,TRBJ2-7,TRBD2,-,TGTGCCAGCAGCCCGGGCGGGAGGTCCTCCTACGAGCAGTACTTC,CASSPGGRSSYEQYF
TRBV28,TRBJ2-7,-,-,TGTGCCAGCGTATCAAGGGGCTCCTACGAGCAGTACTTC,CASVSRGSYEQYF
TRBV25-1,TRBJ1-2,TRBD1,-,TGTGCCAGCCTTTCAGGGGGCGCTTCCGATGGCTACACCTTC,CASLSGGASDGYTF
TRBV12-5,TRBJ2-1,TRBD1,-,TGTGCTAGTGGCCAGGGACAGGGGAATTTCGATGAGCAGTTCTTC,CASGQGQGNFDEQFF
TRBV19,TRBJ1-5,TRBD1,-,TGTGCCAGTAGTGGGGACAGGGGAAGCAATCAGCCCCAGCATTTT,CASSGDRGSNQPQHF
TRBV15,TRBJ1-1,TRBD1,-,TGTGCCACCAGCGCCCGGGACAGGGACGGGGGGGCTGAAGCTTTCTTT,CATSARDRDGGAEAFF
TRBV5-4,TRBJ1-1,-,-,TGTGCCAGCAGCTTGGCCCAGGGCAGGAGTGCTGAAGCTTTCTTT,CASSLAQGRSAEAFF
TRBV15,TRBJ2-1,TRBD2,-,TGTGCCACCAGCAGAGATTTTCCTAGCGGGTCTGGGGATGAGCAGTTCTTC,CATSRDFPSGSGDEQFF
TRBV5-1,TRBJ2-1,-,-,TGCGCCAGCAGCTCCGCAGGGGGGTCCTACAATGAGCAGTTCTTC,CASSSAGGSYNEQFF
TRBV11-3,TRBJ2-5,TRBD2,-,TGTGCCAGCAGCTCCGGGACTAGCGGGGCCCAAGAGACCCAGTACTTC,CASSSGTSGAQETQYF
TRBV7-6,TRBJ2-2,-,-,TGTGCCAGCAGCTACAGATTCACCGGGGAGCTGTTTTTT,CASSYRFTGELFF
TRBV10-3,TRBJ2-7,TRBD1,-,TGTGCCATCAAAGGGACAGGCCCCCACGAGCAGTACTTC,CAIKGTGPHEQYF
TRBV2,TRBJ2-5,TRBD2,-,TGTGCCAGCAGGGGACTAGCGGGAGTCGAGGAGACCCAGTACTTC,CASRGLAGVEETQYF
TRBV4-1,TRBJ2-1,TRBD2,-,TGCGCCAGCAGCCAGGGGCGGGGGAACAATGAGCAGTTCTTC,CASSQGRGNNEQFF
TRBV28,TRBJ2-7,TRBD2,-,TGTGCCAGCAGTGGGACTAGCGGGAGTGCCTACGAGCAGTACTTC,CASSGTSGSAYEQYF
TRBV6-5,TRBJ2-3,-,-,TGTGCCAGCAGTTACTGGGGGGGCGGCACAGATACGCAGTATTTT,CASSYWGGGTDTQYF
TRBV5-4,TRBJ1-1,-,-,TGTGCCAGCAGCTTGGGAGGGGGGGGAATCATGAACACTGAAGCTTTCTTT,CASSLGGGGIMNTEAFF
TRBV2,TRBJ2-2,TRBD1,-,TGTGCCAGCAGTGGGGACAGACCCAACACCGGGGAGCTGTTTTTT,CASSGDRPNTGELFF
TRBV6-5,TRBJ2-5,-,-,TGTGCCAGCAGTTACGGACAGACACAAGAGACCCAGTACTTC,CASSYGQTQETQYF
TRBV2,TRBJ2-1,-,-,TGTGCCAGCAGTGAAATCGGCTACAATGAGCAGTTCTTC,CASSEIGYNEQFF